This record covers a single T cell receptor beta chain. The CDR3 is 13 residues long. Trimming left V 2 bases short and J 6 bases short, with 8 bases between. Libraries were prepared by immunoSEQ multiplex PCR; TCRdb keeps only in-frame clonotypes and omits some of them. The sample has 240,000 or so clones; 80% to 95% are singletons. This entry is derived from a study of T cell responses to AZD1222 COVID-19 vaccine. Sequencing used peripheral blood, obtained on day 0 of AZD1222 vaccination. V is TRBV12-3 or TRBV12-4 and J is TRBJ1-3; unclear D gene. This TCR derives from an adult in good health. The CDR3 DNA reads as TGTGCCAGCAGTTTAATTGGTAAAAACACCATATATTTT. Protein sequence: CASSLIGKNTIYF.